A single sample is the source of the 30 T cell receptor beta chains below, sequenced in a study of B cell selection in AIRE deficiency. Regulatory T cells were sorted as CD4+CD25hiCD127low/negative. Data came from immunoSEQ multiplex PCR; TCRdb stores just in-frame clones and leaves some out. The data hold about 26,000 clones, with roughly 90% observed a single time. What was sequenced was CD4+CD25+ Tregs sorted from PBMCs. These receptors all come from a human donor in good health.

The chain carries TRBV30 and TRBJ2-3; no definite D call. Germline V lookup: CDR1 GTSNPN, CDR2 SVGIG (reference sequence). The CDR3 runs to 13 residues. V was clipped by 3 bases and J by 3 bases, with 10 bases between them. The chain's CDR3 is CAWRFVGTDTQYF. CDR3 DNA: TGTGCCTGGAGGTTTGTGGGAACAGATACGCAGTATTTT. Based on the CDR3 plus reference TRBV30 and TRBJ2-3, the full variable domain is SQTIHQWPATLVQPVGSPLSLECTVEGTSNPNLYWYRQAAGRGLQLLFYSVGIGQISSEVPQNLSASRPQDRQFILSSKKLLLSDSGFYLCAWRFVGTDTQYFGPGTRLTVL.

V usage is TRBV7-2 and J usage is TRBJ1-4, with D perhaps TRBD1 (5 bases). This CDR3 region has 15 residues. Trimming stripped 5 bases from V and 3 bases from J, with 13 bases between. CDR1 and CDR2 (germline): SGHTA, FQGNSA. CDR3 sequence reads: CASSAMGGANEKLFF. In DNA, the CDR3 is TGTGCCAGCAGCGCGATGGGGGGGGCTAATGAAAAACTGTTTTTT.

The chain couples TRBV6-1 to TRBJ2-7; either TRBD1 or TRBD2 may fit D (5 bases each). The CDR3 covers 14 residues. V gave up 6 bases and J gave up 4 bases, with 16 bases separating them. Germline CDR1 is MNHNS and CDR2 is SASEGT. This chain's CDR3 is CASSLRDPIYEQYF. DNA of the CDR3: TGTGCCAGCAGCCTCCGGGACCCGATTTACGAGCAGTACTTC.

The gene calls are TRBV5-1 and TRBJ2-7; D assignment may be TRBD1 or TRBD2 (5 bases each). Germline V gives CDR1 SGHRS, CDR2 YFSETQ. Trimming stripped 1 base from V and 2 bases from J, with 10 bases between. The CDR3 length is 14 residues. CDR3 DNA: TGCGCCAGCAGCTTGAGAGGGGCCCCCTACGAGCAGTACTTC. This codes for CASSLRGAPYEQYF.

The CDR3, as DNA: TGTGCCAGCAGCCCCGTTTCAGGGAACTATGGCTACACCTTC. This translates into CASSPVSGNYGYTF. The chain combines TRBV16 with TRBJ1-2; possibly TRBD1 for D (5 bases). Trimming cost V 4 bases and J 2 bases, with 11 bases left between them. In germline, CDR1 is KGHSY, CDR2 FQNENV. The CDR3 consists of 14 residues.

The chain joins TRBV19 to TRBJ1-2, with D hard to call. CDR1 is LNHDA and CDR2 is SQIVND in the germline V gene (reference sequence). Trimming removed 2 bases at V and 2 bases at J, with 6 bases between. The CDR3 sequence is 13 residues long. CDR3 protein: CASSITENYGYTF. The CDR3 nucleotides are TGTGCCAGTAGTATAACAGAGAACTATGGCTACACCTTC.

This chain joins TRBV4-1 and TRBJ1-6; 11 bases map to TRBD1. The CDR3 consists of 16 residues. The ends lost 0 bases at V and 14 bases at J; junction bases unmatched: 9. In germline, CDR1 is MGHRA, CDR2 YSYEKL. The CDR3 DNA follows: TGCGCCAGCAGCCAAGATCCGGGACAGGGGGGTGTGACCCTCCACTTT. This gives the protein CASSQDPGQGGVTLHF.

This clone was detected only once. This chain connects TRBV27 to TRBJ1-6, with D possibly matching TRBD1 (5 bases). CDR1 and CDR2 from the germline V gene are MNHEY and SMNVEV (reference sequence). The CDR3 contains 15 residues. V was clipped by 5 bases and J by 7 bases, with 15 bases between them. The CDR3 reads CASSHIGAQNSPLHF. The CDR3 bases are TGTGCCAGCAGTCACATCGGGGCACAGAATTCACCCCTCCACTTT.

The chain is built from TRBV9 and TRBJ1-4, with unresolved D. V was cut by 5 bases and J by 1 base, with 9 bases left in between. This CDR3 is built from 14 residues. Germline values: CDR1 SGDLS, CDR2 YYNGEE. The CDR3 DNA sequence: TGTGCCAGCAGTAGAGGCGGAACTAATGAAAAACTGTTTTTT. It is translated as CASSRGGTNEKLFF.

This chain joins TRBV11-2 and TRBJ2-7, with a tentative D call TRBD1 (5 bases). The CDR3 totals 14 residues. Trimming cost V 0 bases and J 0 bases, with 6 bases left between them. Germline V gene lookup returns CDR1 SGHAT and CDR2 FQNNGV. Here the CDR3 reads CASSLDRVSYEQYF. CDR3 bases: TGTGCCAGCAGCTTAGACAGGGTCTCCTACGAGCAGTACTTC.

This clone was picked up one time. The CDR3 sequence: CASRFRDRATYEQYF. CDR3 sequence (DNA): TGTGCCAGCAGGTTCCGGGACAGGGCGACCTACGAGCAGTACTTC. V usage is TRBV6-5 and J usage is TRBJ2-7; 9 bases align to TRBD1. Germline CDR1 is MNHEY and CDR2 is SVGAGI. The CDR3 is 15 amino acids. V shed 6 bases and J 2 bases; nucleotides not matched to a gene: 8.

As to this clone: Within the sample, other DNA sequences also encode this same CDR3. CDR3 region: CASSLDRGPYEQYF. The DNA of the CDR3 is TGTGCCAGCAGTTTGGACAGGGGGCCGTACGAGCAGTACTTC. This rearrangement joins TRBV7-8 to TRBJ2-7, with 11 bases that match TRBD1. The germline V gene encodes CDR1 SGHVS and CDR2 FQNEAQ. The V gene end was trimmed by 6 bases and the J gene end by 4 bases; junction bases not matched to a gene: 5. The CDR3 runs 14 residues.

This chain joins TRBV27 and TRBJ1-2, with D uncertain. Per germline, CDR1 MNHEY and CDR2 SMNVEV (reference sequence). The CDR3 is 14 amino acids. Trimming took 0 bases from V and 2 from J, leaving 7 bases between them. The CDR3 DNA is TGTGCCAGCAGTTTATCGGGGAGGAACTATGGCTACACCTTC. Amino acids: CASSLSGRNYGYTF.

The gene calls are TRBV5-1 and TRBJ2-4; D is undetermined. CDR3 length: 16 residues. Germline CDR1 is SGHRS and CDR2 is YFSETQ. V was pared by 0 bases and J by 0 bases, with 10 bases between. The CDR3 region is CASSLDWGLAKNIQYF. In nucleotides, the CDR3 is TGCGCCAGCAGCTTGGATTGGGGTCTAGCCAAAAACATTCAGTACTTC.

The genes are TRBV7-6 and TRBJ2-1; TRBD2 aligns across 8 bases. Germline V CDR1 and CDR2: SGHVS, FNYEAQ. The length of the CDR3 is 13 residues. V gave up 3 bases and J gave up 7 bases; unmatched junction bases: 2. The CDR3 DNA reads as TGTGCCAGCAGCTTTAGCGGGGTAAATGAGCAGTTCTTC. Protein: CASSFSGVNEQFF.

CDR3 nucleotide sequence: TGTGCCAGCAGTGGCAGGCTGGCTACTAGGGACACTGAAGCTTTCTTT. It encodes CASSGRLATRDTEAFF. This chain uses TRBV2 with TRBJ1-1; D gene unclear. The V gene's germline CDR1 is SNHLY and CDR2 FYNNEI. CDR3 length: 16 residues. V was cut by 4 bases and J by 3 bases, with 18 bases left in between. The whole variable domain, remainder taken from reference TRBV2 and TRBJ1-1, is EPEVTQTPSHQVTQMGQEVILRCVPISNHLYFYWYRQILGQKVEFLVSFYNNEISEKSEIFDDQFSVERPDGSNFTLKIRSTKLEDSAMYFCASSGRLATRDTEAFFGQGTRLTVV.

This chain links TRBV19 with TRBJ2-7; 8 nucleotides match TRBD2. Germline CDR1 LNHDA, CDR2 SQIVND (reference sequence). With V trimmed by 4 bases and J by 0 bases, 8 bases remained unmatched. This CDR3 contains 16 residues. DNA for the CDR3: TGTGCCAGTAGTAGTCACCGAGCGGGGGCCTCCTACGAGCAGTACTTC. It specifies CASSSHRAGASYEQYF.

The chain joins TRBV11-2 to TRBJ1-1, with TRBD1 matching 7 bases. The CDR3 is 13 residues long. Germline V lookup: CDR1 SGHAT, CDR2 FQNNGV. V gave up 4 bases and J gave up 8 bases; unmatched junction bases: 7. The CDR3 coding sequence is TGTGCCAGCAGCTCGCGAGGGGGCGCCGAAGCTTTCTTT. This gives the protein CASSSRGGAEAFF.

The chain uses TRBV7-8 and TRBJ1-5, with a weak D call TRBD1 (6 bases). Germline values: CDR1 SGHVS, CDR2 FQNEAQ. This CDR3 region has 14 residues. Deletions cut 4 bases from V and 3 bases from J, with 10 bases between. The CDR3 loop reads CASSSQGFNQPQHF. The DNA for the CDR3 is TGTGCCAGCAGCTCACAGGGTTTCAATCAGCCCCAGCATTTT.

This clone was counted once. The rearrangement joins TRBV18 to TRBJ2-7; either TRBD1 or TRBD2 may supply D (6 bases each). This CDR3 spans 15 amino acids. The V end lost 2 bases, the J end lost 6 bases, and 17 bases lay between the germline ends. From germline, CDR1 is KGHSH and CDR2 LQKENI. Here the CDR3 reads CASSPTTGGGTEQYF. CDR3 DNA: TGTGCCAGCTCACCAACGACAGGTGGAGGGACCGAGCAGTACTTC.

The CDR3 loop reads CASSYANTDTQYF. CDR3 nucleotide sequence: TGTGCCAGCAGTTACGCGAACACAGATACGCAGTATTTT. The chain has TRBV27 and TRBJ2-3; D unclear. V lost 4 bases and J lost 2, with 7 bases in between. The CDR3 extends over 13 amino acids. Germline V gene lookup returns CDR1 MNHEY and CDR2 SMNVEV (reference sequence).

The chain is built from TRBV19 and TRBJ1-1; a weak D match, TRBD1 (6 bases). CDR1 is LNHDA, CDR2 SQIVND, per germline (reference sequence). Trimming took 9 bases from V and 1 from J, leaving 15 bases between them. The CDR3 length is 14 residues. CDR3 DNA: TGTGCCAGCCTACGTGGAGGGGGGAACACTGAAGCTTTCTTT. This encodes CASLRGGGNTEAFF.

The gene calls are TRBV5-1 and TRBJ1-1; 8 bases line up with TRBD1. The V gene's germline CDR1 is SGHRS and CDR2 YFSETQ. CDR3 length equals 13 residues. V gave up 1 base and J gave up 10 bases; unmatched junction bases: 6. The CDR3 loop is CASSLTGQGRAFF. The CDR3 coding sequence is TGCGCCAGCAGCTTGACCGGACAGGGTCGAGCTTTCTTT.

The chain has TRBV6-5 and TRBJ1-3; tentatively, D is TRBD1 (6 bases). The CDR3 extends over 15 amino acids. Between the trimmed V and J ends, which lost 2 bases and 1 base, there was a span of 9 bases. Germline V gene data show CDR1 as MNHEY and CDR2 as SVGAGI. CDR3 bases: TGTGCCAGCAGTTACCAAGGGGGGTCTGGAAACACCATATATTTT. It codes for CASSYQGGSGNTIYF.

The chain carries TRBV5-5 and TRBJ2-1; the match to TRBD2 covers 9 bases. This CDR3 spans 15 amino acids. Germline values: CDR1 SGHKS, CDR2 YYEKEE (reference sequence). V gave up 2 bases and J gave up 10 bases; unmatched junction bases: 10. The chain's CDR3 is CASSFQERGAWEQFF. Here the CDR3 DNA reads TGTGCCAGCAGCTTTCAAGAGCGGGGGGCCTGGGAGCAGTTCTTC.

The J gene is TRBJ1-1, the V gene TRBV11-2; TRBD1 is a possible D gene (5 bases). CDR3 length: 11 amino acids. V was cut by 5 bases and J by 10 bases, with 11 bases left in between. The V gene's germline CDR1 is SGHAT and CDR2 FQNNGV. The CDR3 loop is CASSPWGGAFF. CDR3 DNA: TGTGCCAGCAGCCCCTGGGGGGGAGCTTTCTTT.

As concerns this clone: The same CDR3 is also encoded by other DNA sequences in this sample. The genes are TRBV11-2 and TRBJ1-6; 9 nucleotides align to TRBD1. Germline CDR1 and CDR2: SGHAT and FQNNGV. This CDR3 has 19 residues. Trimming cost V 3 bases and J 0 bases; bases outside gene matches: 9. The CDR3 DNA reads TGTGCCAGCAGCTTCCCGGGACAGGGTTCTAGCTCCTATAATTCACCCCTCCACTTT. It encodes CASSFPGQGSSSYNSPLHF.

J is TRBJ1-2 and V is TRBV7-6; 7 nucleotides agree with TRBD1. The CDR3 has 15 amino acids. Germline CDR1 is SGHVS and CDR2 is FNYEAQ. Unmatched junction bases numbered 5, after V lost 0 bases and J lost 4 bases. In DNA form, the CDR3 reads TGTGCCAGCAGCTTAGCGCATACAGGGGCCTATGGCTACACCTTC. It yields the protein CASSLAHTGAYGYTF. The full variable domain, with the rest looked up from reference TRBV7-6 and TRBJ1-2, is GAGVSQSPRYKVTKRGQDVALRCDPISGHVSLYWYRQALGQGPEFLTYFNYEAQQDKSGLPNDRFSAERPEGSISTLTIQRTEQRDSAMYRCASSLAHTGAYGYTFGSGTRLTVV.

This chain joins TRBV6-5 and TRBJ2-1; TRBD1 matches 7 bases. CDR3 length: 15 residues. V was clipped by 10 bases and J by 2 bases; unmatched bases: 11. Per the germline V gene, CDR1 is MNHEY and CDR2 is SVGAGI. CDR3 sequence reads: CAIQRDREPYNEQFF. As DNA, the CDR3 is TGTGCCATCCAACGCGACAGGGAGCCCTACAATGAGCAGTTCTTC.

J is TRBJ2-7 and V is TRBV7-2; 12 bases are a match to TRBD1. Trimming took 4 bases from V and 5 from J; bases not matched to a gene: 3. Germline CDR1 and CDR2: SGHTA and FQGNSA. CDR3 length: 14 amino acids. CDR3 nucleotides: TGTGCCAGCAGCTCCGGGACAGGGGGCAACGAGCAGTACTTC. Translation gives CASSSGTGGNEQYF.